The sequence of this TCR beta chain was determined in a study of blood T cell repertoires in COVID-19. Repertoires were generated with immunoSEQ multiplex PCR, while TCRdb's copy carries only in-frame clones and drops some. The data contain around 390,000 clones, around nine tenths of them seen just once; the ten biggest clones take up around 10%. This CDR3 is 15 amino acids long. The germline V gene encodes CDR1 MNHEY and CDR2 SVGAGI. The germline V and J ends were trimmed by 6 bases and 3 bases, with 15 bases remaining between them. The chain recombines TRBV6-5 with TRBJ1-5, with D unclear. The receptor was isolated from a woman aged 45-65 years who had recovered from COVID-19. Sequenced: PBMCs or T cells enriched from blood (not recorded which). CDR3 nucleotide sequence: TGTGCCAGCAGGAGAGTAGGAGACTACAATCAGCCCCAGCATTTT. This gives the protein CASRRVGDYNQPQHF.